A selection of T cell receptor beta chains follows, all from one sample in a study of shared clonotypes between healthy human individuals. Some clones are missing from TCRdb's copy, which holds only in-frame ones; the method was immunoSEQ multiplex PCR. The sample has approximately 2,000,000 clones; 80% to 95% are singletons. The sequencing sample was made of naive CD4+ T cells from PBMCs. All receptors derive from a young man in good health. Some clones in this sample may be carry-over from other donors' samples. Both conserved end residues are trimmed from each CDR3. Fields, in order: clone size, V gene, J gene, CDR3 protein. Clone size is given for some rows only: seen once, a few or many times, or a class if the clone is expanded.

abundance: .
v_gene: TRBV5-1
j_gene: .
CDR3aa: ASSLRGGGEDEQY

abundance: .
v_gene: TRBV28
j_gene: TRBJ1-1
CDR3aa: ASSLPPAGFTEAF

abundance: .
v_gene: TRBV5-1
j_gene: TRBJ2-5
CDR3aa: ASSLGPQETQY

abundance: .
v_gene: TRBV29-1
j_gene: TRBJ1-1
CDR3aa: SVPGDPEAF

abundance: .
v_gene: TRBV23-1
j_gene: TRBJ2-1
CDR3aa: ASSLTKRQGIKNEQF

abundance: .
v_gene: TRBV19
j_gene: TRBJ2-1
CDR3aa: ASRTSEAYNEQF

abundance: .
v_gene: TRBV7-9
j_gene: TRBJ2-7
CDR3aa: ASSSGTGEQY

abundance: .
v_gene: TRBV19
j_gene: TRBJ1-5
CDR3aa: ASSTSAGSQH

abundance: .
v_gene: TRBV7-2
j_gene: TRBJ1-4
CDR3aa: ASSSGQGWEKLF

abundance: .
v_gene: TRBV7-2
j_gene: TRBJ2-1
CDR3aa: ASSLASSSYNEQF

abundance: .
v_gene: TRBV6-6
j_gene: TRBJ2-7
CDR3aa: ASSKQGVGYEQY

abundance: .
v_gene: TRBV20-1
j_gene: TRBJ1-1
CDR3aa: SARRQGEAF

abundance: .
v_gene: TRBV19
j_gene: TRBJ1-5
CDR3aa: ASCLGQGDNQPQH

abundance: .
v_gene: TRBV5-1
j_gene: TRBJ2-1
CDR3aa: ASSLAALGDINEQF

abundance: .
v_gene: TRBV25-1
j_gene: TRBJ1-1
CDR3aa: ASSGKRGAGNTEAF

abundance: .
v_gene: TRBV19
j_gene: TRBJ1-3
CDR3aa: ASRSAGQNSGNTIY

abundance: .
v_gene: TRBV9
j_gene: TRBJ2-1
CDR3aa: ASSVGGFQGSNNEQF

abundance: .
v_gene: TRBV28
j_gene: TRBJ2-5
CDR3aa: ASTPGETQY

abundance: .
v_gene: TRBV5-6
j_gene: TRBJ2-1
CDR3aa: ASSPNTRIEQF

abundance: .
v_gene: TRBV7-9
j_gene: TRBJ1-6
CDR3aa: ASSATVNSPLH

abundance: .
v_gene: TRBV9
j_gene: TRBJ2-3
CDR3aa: ASSVGRSQGDTQY

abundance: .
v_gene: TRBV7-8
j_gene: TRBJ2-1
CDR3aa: ASGLAGGNEQF

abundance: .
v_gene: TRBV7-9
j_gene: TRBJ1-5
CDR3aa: ASSSGTASNQPQH

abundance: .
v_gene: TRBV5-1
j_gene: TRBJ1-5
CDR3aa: ASSYQPGQGGQPQH

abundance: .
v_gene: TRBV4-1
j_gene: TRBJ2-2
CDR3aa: ASNPYGDSWNTGELF

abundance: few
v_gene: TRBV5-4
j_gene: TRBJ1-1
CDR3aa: ASNLERGTEAF

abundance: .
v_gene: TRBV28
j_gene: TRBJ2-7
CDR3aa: ASSFAGGGYEQY

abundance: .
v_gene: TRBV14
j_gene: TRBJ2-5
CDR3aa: ASSRGSGPQY

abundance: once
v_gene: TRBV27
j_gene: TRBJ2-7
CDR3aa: ASSRSGESYEQY

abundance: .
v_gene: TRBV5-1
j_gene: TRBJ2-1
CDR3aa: ASRLPGTSGHHEQF

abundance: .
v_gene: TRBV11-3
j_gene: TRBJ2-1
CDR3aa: ASSSRTGVGEQF

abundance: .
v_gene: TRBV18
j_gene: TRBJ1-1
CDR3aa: ASSPLVGGEAF

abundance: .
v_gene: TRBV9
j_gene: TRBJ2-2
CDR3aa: ASSVGTNTGELF

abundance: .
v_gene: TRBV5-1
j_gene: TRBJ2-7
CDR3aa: ASSDTGTSNEQY

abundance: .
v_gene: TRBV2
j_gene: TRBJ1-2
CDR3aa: ASSPPGGGAYGYT

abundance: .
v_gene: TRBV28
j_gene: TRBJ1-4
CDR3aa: ASSSQTGKPELNEKLF

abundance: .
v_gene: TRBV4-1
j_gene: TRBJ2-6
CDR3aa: ASSQHVPVSGANVLT

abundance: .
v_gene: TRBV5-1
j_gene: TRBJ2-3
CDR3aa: ASGGTGSTDTQY

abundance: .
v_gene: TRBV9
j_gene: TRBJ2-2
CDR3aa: ASSPQVWAGDTGELF

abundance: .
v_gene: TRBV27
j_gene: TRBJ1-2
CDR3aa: ASRRTGSLYGYT

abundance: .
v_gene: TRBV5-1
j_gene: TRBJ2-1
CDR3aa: ASSLSVPGENEQF

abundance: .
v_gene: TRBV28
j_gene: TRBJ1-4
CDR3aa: ASSPRGEATNEKLF

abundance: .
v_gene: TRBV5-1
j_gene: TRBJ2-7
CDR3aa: ASSTQGEQY

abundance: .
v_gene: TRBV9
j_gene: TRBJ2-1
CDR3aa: ASSFGSPAYNEQF

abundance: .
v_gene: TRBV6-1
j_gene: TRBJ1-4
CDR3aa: ASTGQGNEKLF

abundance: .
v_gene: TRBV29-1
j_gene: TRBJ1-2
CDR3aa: SGRTGWDGYT

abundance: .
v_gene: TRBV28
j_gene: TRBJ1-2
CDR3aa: ASSKAYQTPANYGYT

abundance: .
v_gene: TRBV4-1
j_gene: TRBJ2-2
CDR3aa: ASSHNGGVGELF

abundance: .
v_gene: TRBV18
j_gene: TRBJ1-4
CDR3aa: ASSPPSQGSEKLF

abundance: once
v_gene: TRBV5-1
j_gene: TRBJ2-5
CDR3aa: ASSKLAGDQETQY

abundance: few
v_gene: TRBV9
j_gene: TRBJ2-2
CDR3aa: ASSVLGQASNTGELF

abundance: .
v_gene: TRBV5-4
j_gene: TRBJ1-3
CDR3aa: ASSAQGAGNTIY